Following are 26 T cell receptor beta chains from one sample sequenced in a study of regulatory T cells. The PCR used 52 TRBV and 13 TRBJ primers. Only in-frame clones appear in the TCRdb table, and some are missing; sequencing was by immunoSEQ multiplex PCR. The sample holds roughly 15,000 clones; 80% to 95% are singletons and the top ten take around 32%. The material sequenced was CD8+ T cells sorted from blood. These receptors came from a person aged 18-30 years with CD3G deficiency.

The V gene is TRBV28, the J gene TRBJ2-3; the D is unclear. The length of the CDR3 is 14 residues. The V gene's germline CDR1 is MDHEN and CDR2 SYDVKM. Trimming pared 4 bases from V and 3 bases from J, leaving 11 bases between. The CDR3 here is CASSSRRRTDTQYF. The CDR3 DNA is TGTGCCAGCAGTTCCCGAAGGAGAACAGATACGCAGTATTTT. The whole variable domain, remainder taken from reference TRBV28 and TRBJ2-3, is DVKVTQSSRYLVKRTGEKVFLECVQDMDHENMFWYRQDPGLGLRLIYFSYDVKMKEKGDIPEGYSVSREKKERFSLILESASTNQTSMYLCASSSRRRTDTQYFGPGTRLTVL.

The chain is built from TRBV6-5 and TRBJ1-3; unclear D gene. Per the germline V gene, CDR1 is MNHEY and CDR2 is SVGAGI. V lost 2 bases to trimming and J lost 0 bases, with 8 bases between them. The CDR3 is 15 amino acids. CDR3 in DNA: TGTGCCAGCAGTTACGGGCCGTCCTCTGGAAACACCATATATTTT. This gives the protein CASSYGPSSGNTIYF.

The J gene is TRBJ2-3, the V gene TRBV13, with D possibly being TRBD1 (6 bases). The CDR3 is 14 residues long. Trimming took 5 bases from V and 1 from J, leaving 10 bases between them. CDR1 and CDR2 from the germline V gene are PRHDT and FYEKMQ (reference sequence). The CDR3 loop reads CASSGEGGTDTQYF. The CDR3 coding sequence is TGTGCCAGCAGCGGCGAGGGGGGCACAGATACGCAGTATTTT.

CDR3 protein: CASSLGFHTQYF. The CDR3 bases are TGTGCCAGCAGCCTAGGGTTCCATACGCAGTATTTT. V is TRBV7-9 and J is TRBJ2-3; D is unclear. V was shortened by 5 bases and J by 7 bases, with 10 bases between the two germline ends. Looked up from germline, CDR1 is SEHNR and CDR2 is FQNEAQ (reference sequence). This CDR3 comprises 12 residues. The full variable domain, in which reference TRBV7-9 and TRBJ2-3 provide the parts outside the CDR3, is DTGVSQNPRHKITKRGQNVTFRCDPISEHNRLYWYRQTLGQGPEFLTYFQNEAQLEKSRLLSDRFSAERPKGSFSTLEIQRTEQGDSAMYLCASSLGFHTQYFGPGTRLTVL.

The chain recombines TRBV6-6 with TRBJ2-5, with 7 bases lining up with TRBD2. Germline V gives CDR1 MNHNY, CDR2 SVGAGI (reference sequence). CDR3 length: 13 residues. The J segment lost 7 bases and the V segment lost 6 bases, leaving 8 bases of the junction unmatched. The CDR3 nucleotides are TGTGCCAGCAGCCCTGGGGGGGACGGGACCCAGTACTTC. This encodes CASSPGGDGTQYF.

This chain joins TRBV7-9 and TRBJ1-2, with unresolved D. Germline V gives CDR1 SEHNR, CDR2 FQNEAQ (reference sequence). The V end lost 5 bases, the J end lost 8 bases, and 9 bases lay between the germline ends. The CDR3 is made up of 11 amino acids. The CDR3 DNA is TGTGCCAGCAGCACCAACGGGGGCTACACCTTC. The encoded protein is CASSTNGGYTF.

The chain links TRBV13 to TRBJ2-7; possibly TRBD1 or TRBD2 for D (5 bases each). The V gene lost 4 bases and the J gene lost 2 bases, with 15 bases spanning the gap. The CDR3 consists of 15 residues. Germline assignment: CDR1 PRHDT and CDR2 FYEKMQ (reference sequence). CDR3 protein: CASSSKNGATYEQYF. CDR3 in DNA: TGTGCCAGCAGCTCGAAGAACGGGGCCACCTACGAGCAGTACTTC.

The V call is TRBV28, the J call TRBJ1-2; 11 bases line up with TRBD1. Per germline, CDR1 MDHEN and CDR2 SYDVKM. The V and J ends lost 5 bases and 3 bases, in that order; junction bases with no gene match: 2. The CDR3 totals 14 residues. CDR3 coding DNA: TGTGCCAGCAGTCAGGACAGGGGGCACTATGGCTACACCTTC. Its translation is CASSQDRGHYGYTF.

The chain carries TRBV5-1 and TRBJ1-1, with D possibly matching TRBD1 (6 bases). CDR3 length equals 16 residues. Germline loops: CDR1 SGHRS, CDR2 YFSETQ. Trimming shortened V by 7 bases and J by 0 bases, and 19 bases separated the two germline ends. The CDR3 is CASGRGGGNMNTEAFF. The CDR3 nucleotides are TGCGCCAGCGGCCGGGGAGGGGGAAACATGAACACTGAAGCTTTCTTT.

V gene TRBV10-3 combines with J gene TRBJ2-7, with TRBD2 matching 7 bases. The CDR3 runs 15 residues. The J segment lost 2 bases and the V segment lost 5 bases, leaving 9 bases of the junction unmatched. Germline CDR1 is ENHRY and CDR2 is SYGVKD. DNA of the CDR3: TGTGCCATCAGTACTCCTAGCGGCCCAGCCTACGAGCAGTACTTC. Translation gives CAISTPSGPAYEQYF.

The table lists this clone with a few counts. This chain joins TRBV6-1 and TRBJ1-1, with D unresolved. V was shortened by 3 bases and J by 0 bases, with 11 bases between the two germline ends. There are 15 residues in the CDR3. Germline CDR1 reads MNHNS; CDR2 reads SASEGT. CDR3 DNA: TGTGCCAGCAGTGATTTCGGCGGATTGAACACTGAAGCTTTCTTT. It specifies CASSDFGGLNTEAFF.

This CDR3 reads CASSSTGANVLTF. CDR3 coding DNA: TGTGCCAGCAGCTCCACTGGGGCCAACGTCCTGACTTTC. The V call is TRBV7-2, the J call TRBJ2-6, with D unresolved. The CDR3 is 13 amino acids. The V and J ends lost 4 bases and 2 bases respectively, with 3 bases between them. Germline CDR1 SGHTA, CDR2 FQGNSA.

V gene TRBV6-1 combines with J gene TRBJ1-1, with unresolved D. Germline V gene data show CDR1 as MNHNS and CDR2 as SASEGT. There are 15 residues in the CDR3. The V gene lost 3 bases and the J gene lost 1 base, with 12 bases spanning the gap. In DNA form, the CDR3 reads TGTGCCAGCAGTGAGCTGGGAGAGGGGAACACTGAAGCTTTCTTT. This sequence encodes CASSELGEGNTEAFF.

CDR3 sequence (DNA): TGCGCCAGCAGTGCCCGGACTAGCGGGAGCTTCAGCTCCTACAATGAGCAGTTCTTC. Its protein is CASSARTSGSFSSYNEQFF. The chain is built from TRBV10-2 and TRBJ2-1; 13 positions match TRBD2. V shed 4 bases and J 0 bases; nucleotides not matched to a gene: 9. The CDR3 has 19 amino acids. CDR1 and CDR2 (germline): WSHSY, SAAADI.

This rearrangement joins TRBV7-7 to TRBJ2-5; 7 bases are a match to TRBD2. The J call is doubtful: the DNA matches TRBJ2-7 better. Germline CDR1 SSHAT, CDR2 FNYEAQ (reference sequence). The CDR3 is 15 residues long. The CDR3 protein is CASSPGTGGSYEQYF. The CDR3 DNA is TGTGCCAGCAGCCCCGGGACGGGGGGATCCTACGAGCAGTACTTC.

The sample holds one count of this clone. This chain connects TRBV7-8 to TRBJ1-1, with D possibly TRBD1 on 6 matching bases. The germline V gene has CDR1 SGHVS and CDR2 FQNEAQ. The CDR3 length is 15 residues. The germline V and J ends were trimmed by 5 bases and 4 bases, with 17 bases remaining between them. In DNA, the CDR3 is TGTGCCAGCAGCCGTGCCCAGGGAGGGGGCACTGAAGCTTTCTTT. Amino acids: CASSRAQGGGTEAFF.

This chain connects TRBV5-4 to TRBJ2-7; a possible D gene is TRBD1 (6 bases). Germline V gene lookup returns CDR1 SGHNT and CDR2 YYREEE (reference sequence). The germline V and J ends were trimmed by 4 bases and 5 bases, with 13 bases remaining between them. The CDR3 has 13 amino acids. CDR3 sequence: CASSPTAGDEQYF. In DNA, the CDR3 is TGTGCCAGCAGCCCCACGGCAGGGGACGAGCAGTACTTC.

V usage is TRBV7-9 and J usage is TRBJ2-1, with 8 bases lining up with TRBD1. In germline, CDR1 is SEHNR, CDR2 FQNEAQ (reference sequence). The ends lost 1 base at V and 8 bases at J; junction bases unmatched: 4. The CDR3 extends over 14 amino acids. As DNA, the CDR3 is TGTGCCAGCAGCTTAGGGGCAGGGGGCCATGAGCAGTTCTTC. This sequence encodes CASSLGAGGHEQFF.

The chain recombines TRBV11-2 with TRBJ2-7; 11 positions agree with TRBD2. The CDR3 spans 16 residues. The ends lost 5 bases at V and 5 bases at J; junction bases unmatched: 11. The germline V gene has CDR1 SGHAT and CDR2 FQNNGV. The CDR3 region is CASSPLAGGPGDEQYF. In nucleotides, the CDR3 is TGTGCCAGCAGCCCATTAGCGGGAGGGCCTGGCGACGAGCAGTACTTC.

The sample holds one count of this clone. The chain uses TRBV7-6 and TRBJ2-3; D is undetermined. The germline V gene encodes CDR1 SGHVS and CDR2 FNYEAQ. V was cut by 1 base and J by 4 bases, with 6 bases left in between. The CDR3 has 13 residues. CDR3 sequence (DNA): TGTGCCAGCAGCTTAGAAAGCGCAGATACGCAGTATTTT. It is translated as CASSLESADTQYF. The variable domain in full, with the rest retrieved from reference TRBV7-6 and TRBJ2-3, is GAGVSQSPRYKVTKRGQDVALRCDPISGHVSLYWYRQALGQGPEFLTYFNYEAQQDKSGLPNDRFSAERPEGSISTLTIQRTEQRDSAMYRCASSLESADTQYFGPGTRLTVL.

V usage is TRBV27 and J usage is TRBJ2-7; 11 bases fit TRBD2. The CDR3 is made up of 13 amino acids. The V gene's germline CDR1 is MNHEY and CDR2 SMNVEV (reference sequence). V dropped 5 bases and J dropped 5; count of bases not matched to a gene: 2. CDR3: CASSRLAGNEQYF. The CDR3 DNA is TGTGCCAGCAGTCGACTAGCGGGAAACGAGCAGTACTTC.

The chain recombines TRBV19 with TRBJ2-7; TRBD2 aligns across 7 bases. The CDR3 runs 14 residues. V shed 1 base, J shed 2 bases, and the junction held 2 bases outside the gene matches. The germline CDR1 and CDR2 sequences are LNHDA and SQIVND (reference sequence). The CDR3 nucleotides read TGTGCCAGTAGTATAGCGGGGGGACCCTACGAGCAGTACTTC. This codes for CASSIAGGPYEQYF. The variable domain in full, completed from reference TRBV19 and TRBJ2-7, reads DGGITQSPKYLFRKEGQNVTLSCEQNLNHDAMYWYRQDPGQGLRLIYYSQIVNDFQKGDIAEGYSVSREKKESFPLTVTSAQKNPTAFYLCASSIAGGPYEQYFGPGTRLTVT.

This chain connects TRBV7-2 to TRBJ1-2, with 12 bases aligning to TRBD1. V lost 5 bases to trimming and J lost 7 bases; unmatched junction nucleotides: 8. Germline CDR1 is SGHTA and CDR2 is FQGNSA. The CDR3 is 15 amino acids. The CDR3 spells CASSPLWDRGPGYTF. Here the CDR3 DNA reads TGTGCCAGCAGCCCCCTTTGGGACAGGGGGCCTGGCTACACCTTC.

This clone was seen once. The chain uses TRBV5-4 and TRBJ2-2, with a weak D call TRBD2 (6 bases). The germline CDR1 and CDR2 sequences are SGHNT and YYREEE (reference sequence). CDR3 length: 17 residues. The V and J ends lost 4 bases and 0 bases respectively, with 16 bases between them. Here the CDR3 DNA reads TGTGCCAGCAGCGGCCCCTCTAGCGTATCGAACACCGGGGAGCTGTTTTTT. Its protein product is CASSGPSSVSNTGELFF.

A few counts support this clone. The chain couples TRBV29-1 to TRBJ2-7; D ambiguous. Trimming shortened V by 7 bases and J by 5 bases, and 15 bases separated the two germline ends. In germline, CDR1 is SQVTM, CDR2 ANQGSEA. This CDR3 is built from 12 residues. DNA of the CDR3: TGCAGCGCCACGGACGGAGCCGACGAGCAGTACTTC. This encodes CSATDGADEQYF.

The gene calls are TRBV6-5 and TRBJ1-2; 9 bases agree with TRBD1. Looked up from germline, CDR1 is MNHEY and CDR2 is SVGAGI. This CDR3 comprises 15 residues. Trimming cost V 4 bases and J 4 bases; bases outside gene matches: 7. CDR3 loop: CASSFSGTGIYGYTF. The CDR3 nucleotides read TGTGCCAGCAGTTTCTCCGGGACAGGGATCTATGGCTACACCTTC.